This is a list of T cell receptor beta chains from one sample in a study of blood T cell repertoires in COVID-19. Repertoires were generated with immunoSEQ multiplex PCR, while TCRdb's copy carries only in-frame clones and drops some. The table includes roughly 220,000 clones, 70% to 85% detected once. Specimen: peripheral blood. Receptors were obtained from a woman between 40 and 55 years old who had recovered from COVID-19. CDR3s include the opening cysteine and the closing phenylalanine or tryptophan. A D gene is named only where the DNA matches it firmly.

J gene: TRBJ2-6
D gene: -
V gene: TRBV6-5
CDR3 protein: CASRPQLSGANVLTF

J gene: TRBJ2-4
D gene: -
V gene: TRBV12-3/TRBV12-4
CDR3 protein: CASSFRLINIQYF

J gene: TRBJ2-5
D gene: -
V gene: TRBV18
CDR3 protein: CASSPLEQETQYF

J gene: TRBJ1-6
D gene: TRBD1
V gene: TRBV4-2
CDR3 protein: CASSRDRGDSPLHF

J gene: TRBJ1-2
D gene: -
V gene: TRBV7-2
CDR3 protein: CASSLEANYGYTF

J gene: TRBJ1-5
D gene: TRBD1
V gene: TRBV4-3
CDR3 protein: CASSQDDRGFGQPQHF

J gene: TRBJ1-2
D gene: -
V gene: TRBV5-4
CDR3 protein: CASSLVGAGDYGYTF

J gene: TRBJ1-4
D gene: -
V gene: TRBV5-1
CDR3 protein: CASSLGTLGGEKLFF

J gene: TRBJ1-1
D gene: -
V gene: TRBV3-1/TRBV3-2
CDR3 protein: CASSRWGVNTEAFF

J gene: TRBJ1-5
D gene: TRBD1
V gene: TRBV28
CDR3 protein: CASISGQGRQPQHF

J gene: TRBJ1-2
D gene: TRBD1
V gene: TRBV6-6
CDR3 protein: CASSYGTGGHGYTF

J gene: TRBJ2-7
D gene: TRBD1
V gene: TRBV7-2
CDR3 protein: CASRAGTGDREQYF

J gene: TRBJ2-1
D gene: -
V gene: TRBV7-6
CDR3 protein: CASGPGNEQFF

J gene: TRBJ1-2
D gene: -
V gene: TRBV29-1
CDR3 protein: CSVGDSHYTF

J gene: TRBJ2-5
D gene: -
V gene: TRBV9
CDR3 protein: CASSVGVSPVREAQYF

J gene: TRBJ1-1
D gene: -
V gene: TRBV9
CDR3 protein: CASSDRYWNTEAFF

J gene: TRBJ1-4
D gene: -
V gene: TRBV21-1
CDR3 protein: CASSKERGTGLEKLFF

J gene: TRBJ2-3
D gene: TRBD1
V gene: TRBV18
CDR3 protein: CASAGQGAFGDTQYF

J gene: TRBJ1-1
D gene: -
V gene: TRBV7-8
CDR3 protein: CASSRQQGNTEAFF